The rows below give T cell receptor beta chains drawn from one sample of a study of beta chain features in type 1 diabetes. The repertoire was sequenced with immunoSEQ multiplex PCR; TCRdb's copy has only in-frame clones and lacks some. The sample records about 700,000 clones, around an eighth being singletons. Source material: naive CD4+ T cells from blood. The origin of the receptors is a young man with type 1 diabetes. Each CDR3 is given with its conserved first and last residue. Each record gives: D gene, J gene, V gene, clone size, CDR3 DNA, CDR3 protein. D genes are given only for firm matches. Clone sizes are given selectively: once, few, many, or a class where the clone is expanded.

D gene: TRBD2
J gene: TRBJ2-7
V gene: TRBV2
clone size: .
CDR3 DNA: TGTGCCAGCATAGGAACTAGCGGCTACGAGCAGTACTTC
CDR3 protein: CASIGTSGYEQYF

D gene: .
J gene: TRBJ1-2
V gene: TRBV7-2
clone size: .
CDR3 DNA: TGTGCCAGCAGCCCCCAGAGAAACTATGGCTACACCTTC
CDR3 protein: CASSPQRNYGYTF

D gene: .
J gene: TRBJ2-1
V gene: TRBV5-1
clone size: few
CDR3 DNA: TGCGCCAGCAGCCCCCTCGACCCCACCTACAATGAGCAGTTCTTC
CDR3 protein: CASSPLDPTYNEQFF

D gene: .
J gene: TRBJ2-5
V gene: TRBV28
clone size: few
CDR3 DNA: TGTGCCAGCAGCCCCCCACAGGTCCAAGAGACCCAGTACTTC
CDR3 protein: CASSPPQVQETQYF

D gene: .
J gene: TRBJ2-3
V gene: TRBV6-5
clone size: .
CDR3 DNA: TGTGCCAGCAGTACGGGACGGAGCACAGATACGCAGTATTTT
CDR3 protein: CASSTGRSTDTQYF

D gene: TRBD2
J gene: TRBJ2-2
V gene: TRBV29-1
clone size: .
CDR3 DNA: TGCAGCGTTGAAGGGGAGGGTTCGAACACCGGGGAGCTGTTTTTT
CDR3 protein: CSVEGEGSNTGELFF

D gene: .
J gene: TRBJ2-5
V gene: TRBV4-1
clone size: .
CDR3 DNA: TGCGCCAGCAGCCAAGGACGCGCGCGGTATTCAGAGACCCAGTACTTC
CDR3 protein: CASSQGRARYSETQYF

D gene: TRBD2
J gene: TRBJ2-5
V gene: TRBV13
clone size: .
CDR3 DNA: TGTGCCAGCAGCAACCTTTTCAGCGGGGGGCTGGAGACCCAGTACTTC
CDR3 protein: CASSNLFSGGLETQYF

D gene: TRBD1
J gene: TRBJ1-2
V gene: TRBV30
clone size: few
CDR3 DNA: TGTGCCTGGACAAAAGGTCTGAGTACAGGGGGCTATGGCTACACCTTC
CDR3 protein: CAWTKGLSTGGYGYTF

D gene: .
J gene: TRBJ1-1
V gene: TRBV9
clone size: .
CDR3 DNA: TGTGCCAGCGGGGGACCTCAAAAAGCTTTCTTT
CDR3 protein: CASGGPQKAFF

D gene: TRBD1
J gene: TRBJ1-5
V gene: TRBV7-9
clone size: .
CDR3 DNA: TGTGCCAGCAGCAGAGGGGGGACAGGGGTCAATCAGCCCCAGCATTTT
CDR3 protein: CASSRGGTGVNQPQHF

D gene: TRBD1
J gene: TRBJ2-1
V gene: TRBV7-9
clone size: few
CDR3 DNA: TGTGCCAGCAGTCGTACAGGGGATCTCTCCTACAATGAGCAGTTCTTC
CDR3 protein: CASSRTGDLSYNEQFF

D gene: TRBD1
J gene: TRBJ1-5
V gene: TRBV11-1
clone size: once
CDR3 DNA: TGTGCCAGCAGTGGACAGGGGGATCAGCCCCAGCATTTT
CDR3 protein: CASSGQGDQPQHF

D gene: .
J gene: TRBJ2-3
V gene: TRBV10-3
clone size: .
CDR3 DNA: TGTGCCATCAGGTCGACGGACTCTAGCACAGATACGCAGTATTTT
CDR3 protein: CAIRSTDSSTDTQYF

D gene: .
J gene: TRBJ1-1
V gene: TRBV9
clone size: few
CDR3 DNA: TGTGCCAGCAGCGTAAGCGGCGAGGGCAGGGGTATGAGTGAAGCTTTCTTT
CDR3 protein: CASSVSGEGRGMSEAFF

D gene: .
J gene: TRBJ2-7
V gene: TRBV2
clone size: .
CDR3 DNA: TGTGCCAGCAGTGAAGGCCAGGGAGGCTACGAGCAGTACTTC
CDR3 protein: CASSEGQGGYEQYF

D gene: .
J gene: TRBJ1-2
V gene: TRBV6-5
clone size: .
CDR3 DNA: TGTGCCAGCAGTTTCTCTACGGGGGTCCCTCTATATACCTTC
CDR3 protein: CASSFSTGVPLYTF

D gene: .
J gene: TRBJ2-2
V gene: TRBV5-1
clone size: few
CDR3 DNA: TGCGCCAGCAGCTTATCTAGCGCCTCGAACACCGGGGAGCTGTTTTTT
CDR3 protein: CASSLSSASNTGELFF

D gene: .
J gene: TRBJ1-1
V gene: TRBV18
clone size: few
CDR3 DNA: TGTGCCAGCTCACCACCGCGTGGGTCTTTGGGCACTGAAGCTTTCTTT
CDR3 protein: CASSPPRGSLGTEAFF

D gene: .
J gene: TRBJ1-2
V gene: TRBV27
clone size: few
CDR3 DNA: TGTGCCAGCAGTTTTGATAACTACTATGGCTACACCTTC
CDR3 protein: CASSFDNYYGYTF

D gene: .
J gene: TRBJ1-3
V gene: TRBV30
clone size: .
CDR3 DNA: TGTGCCTGGAGCGAGGGGGGTCACACAAAATTT
CDR3 protein: CAWSEGGHTKF

D gene: .
J gene: TRBJ2-3
V gene: TRBV6-5
clone size: .
CDR3 DNA: TGTGCCAGCAGTCCCCCCGGACTTGGGGCGGATACGCAGTATTTT
CDR3 protein: CASSPPGLGADTQYF

D gene: TRBD1
J gene: TRBJ1-2
V gene: TRBV10-3
clone size: .
CDR3 DNA: TGTGCCATCAGTGAGTCCCCGGGACAGACCTATGGCTACACCTTC
CDR3 protein: CAISESPGQTYGYTF

D gene: .
J gene: TRBJ2-2
V gene: TRBV9
clone size: few
CDR3 DNA: TGTGCCAGCAGCCCAACCAGCAACACCGGGGAGCTGTTTTTT
CDR3 protein: CASSPTSNTGELFF

D gene: .
J gene: TRBJ1-3
V gene: TRBV7-9
clone size: .
CDR3 DNA: TGTGCCAGCAGCTTGGTTCCTGGAAACACCATATATTTT
CDR3 protein: CASSLVPGNTIYF

D gene: TRBD1
J gene: TRBJ1-4
V gene: TRBV15
clone size: few
CDR3 DNA: TGTGCCACCAGCGCAGAGAATACCAAAGGGGGCGTTAATGAAAAACTGTTTTTT
CDR3 protein: CATSAENTKGGVNEKLFF

D gene: .
J gene: TRBJ2-3
V gene: TRBV28
clone size: .
CDR3 DNA: TGTGCCAGCACCCTAGGGGCCACAGATACGCAGTATTTT
CDR3 protein: CASTLGATDTQYF

D gene: .
J gene: TRBJ2-3
V gene: TRBV19
clone size: .
CDR3 DNA: TGTGCCAGTAGTATATCTCCGGCCCTGCGTGCAGATACGCAGTATTTT
CDR3 protein: CASSISPALRADTQYF

D gene: .
J gene: TRBJ2-7
V gene: TRBV29-1
clone size: few
CDR3 DNA: TGCAGCGTTGATGGAGGGCCAGGGGCCTACGAGCAGTACTTC
CDR3 protein: CSVDGGPGAYEQYF

D gene: TRBD1
J gene: TRBJ2-7
V gene: TRBV29-1
clone size: few
CDR3 DNA: TGCAGCGTTGAAGGGGAAATCTCAACAGGGGGCGGCACCTACGAGCAGTACTTC
CDR3 protein: CSVEGEISTGGGTYEQYF

D gene: TRBD1
J gene: TRBJ2-1
V gene: TRBV5-1
clone size: .
CDR3 DNA: TGCGCCAGCAGCTTGTCAGGGGGATCCTACAATGAGCAGTTCTTC
CDR3 protein: CASSLSGGSYNEQFF

D gene: TRBD1
J gene: TRBJ1-5
V gene: TRBV30
clone size: few
CDR3 DNA: TGTGGGATGGACAGGGGCAATCAGCCCCAGCATTTT
CDR3 protein: CGMDRGNQPQHF

D gene: TRBD1
J gene: TRBJ2-7
V gene: TRBV4-1
clone size: few
CDR3 DNA: TGCGCCAGCAGCCATATGGGACAGGGTGTAGAGCAGTACTTC
CDR3 protein: CASSHMGQGVEQYF

D gene: .
J gene: TRBJ1-1
V gene: TRBV9
clone size: .
CDR3 DNA: TGTGCCAGCAGCCTGACCGGTGGGGACACTGAAGCTTTCTTT
CDR3 protein: CASSLTGGDTEAFF

D gene: .
J gene: TRBJ1-1
V gene: TRBV5-4
clone size: .
CDR3 DNA: TGTGCCAGCAGATGGGCGGGGGGCCCCGAAGCTTTCTTT
CDR3 protein: CASRWAGGPEAFF

D gene: .
J gene: TRBJ1-1
V gene: TRBV5-1
clone size: .
CDR3 DNA: TGCGCCAGCAGCTTAGGGGGATTCACTGAAGCTTTCTTT
CDR3 protein: CASSLGGFTEAFF

D gene: TRBD1
J gene: TRBJ1-3
V gene: TRBV13
clone size: .
CDR3 DNA: TGTGCCAGCAGCTCGCGGACAGGGGGTGGAAACACCATATATTTT
CDR3 protein: CASSSRTGGGNTIYF

D gene: TRBD2
J gene: TRBJ2-1
V gene: TRBV6-1
clone size: few
CDR3 DNA: TGTGCCAGCAGTGGTAATAGCGGGGCTCTGGATGAGCAGTTCTTC
CDR3 protein: CASSGNSGALDEQFF

D gene: .
J gene: TRBJ1-1
V gene: TRBV6-6
clone size: .
CDR3 DNA: TGTGCCAGCACCGAGTACCTTGGTGGCACTGAAGCTTTCTTT
CDR3 protein: CASTEYLGGTEAFF

D gene: .
J gene: TRBJ1-2
V gene: TRBV11-2
clone size: .
CDR3 DNA: TGTGCCAGCAGCTTGGGAGCCAGGGACTTGGGCTACACCTTC
CDR3 protein: CASSLGARDLGYTF

D gene: .
J gene: TRBJ2-3
V gene: TRBV7-9
clone size: .
CDR3 DNA: TGTGCCAGCAGCGCATCCGGGGGGCCGGCAGATACGCAGTATTTT
CDR3 protein: CASSASGGPADTQYF

D gene: .
J gene: TRBJ2-2
V gene: TRBV9
clone size: few
CDR3 DNA: TGTGCCAGCAGCGTAGCCGGCAGGCAGATTGGGGAGCTGTTTTTT
CDR3 protein: CASSVAGRQIGELFF

D gene: .
J gene: TRBJ1-1
V gene: TRBV28
clone size: few
CDR3 DNA: TGTGCCAGCAGCCAGGGCGCGTTGACTGAAGCTTTCTTT
CDR3 protein: CASSQGALTEAFF

D gene: TRBD2
J gene: TRBJ2-2
V gene: TRBV5-1
clone size: .
CDR3 DNA: TGCGCCAGCAGCTTGGCCGGGACTAGTGGTCCCGGGGAGCTGTTTTTT
CDR3 protein: CASSLAGTSGPGELFF

D gene: .
J gene: TRBJ1-4
V gene: TRBV6-5
clone size: .
CDR3 DNA: TGTGCCAGTGGACGGAGTAATGAAAAACTGTTTTTT
CDR3 protein: CASGRSNEKLFF

D gene: .
J gene: TRBJ1-2
V gene: TRBV30
clone size: .
CDR3 DNA: TGTGCCCTTGCGGTAGCCTATGGCTACACCTTC
CDR3 protein: CALAVAYGYTF

D gene: .
J gene: TRBJ2-3
V gene: TRBV4-2
clone size: few
CDR3 DNA: TGTGCCAGCAGCCAACAACCGGGAGCTGGCACAGATACGCAGTATTTT
CDR3 protein: CASSQQPGAGTDTQYF

D gene: .
J gene: TRBJ1-4
V gene: TRBV28
clone size: .
CDR3 DNA: TGTGCCAGCAGTTTCAATGAAAAACTGTTTTTT
CDR3 protein: CASSFNEKLFF

D gene: TRBD2
J gene: TRBJ2-1
V gene: TRBV10-3
clone size: .
CDR3 DNA: TGTGCCATCACCGGACTAGCGGGCTTAAATGAGCAGTTCTTC
CDR3 protein: CAITGLAGLNEQFF

D gene: TRBD2
J gene: TRBJ2-7
V gene: TRBV30
clone size: few
CDR3 DNA: TGTGCCTGGAGTGCCAGACTAGCTGGCGAGCAGTACTTC
CDR3 protein: CAWSARLAGEQYF

D gene: .
J gene: TRBJ2-7
V gene: TRBV30
clone size: .
CDR3 DNA: TGTGCCTGGGGTCTCTACGAGCAGTACTTC
CDR3 protein: CAWGLYEQYF